A single sample is the source of the 20 T cell receptor beta chains below, sequenced in a study of T cells in Graves' hyperthyroidism and ophthalmopathy. Amplified TCR beta CDR3 regions came from RNA transcripts. An initial round of RT-PCR targeting the TCR CDR3 relied on the HTBI primer set. TCRdb called the multiplex PCR reads again in MiXCR, with one record for every CDR3 protein. There are approximately 710,000 distinct CDR3 sequences in the sample; around 16% occur only once, and around 15% lies in the top ten. The sample taken for sequencing was blood. The receptors stem from a man aged 45-65 years with Graves' hyperthyroidism.

The chain combines TRBV24-1 with TRBJ2-7; 16 nucleotides line up with TRBD2. The CDR3 is 19 residues long. Trimming cost V 4 bases and J 2 bases; bases outside gene matches: 10. The germline V gene has CDR1 KGHDR and CDR2 SFDVKD. The DNA for the CDR3 is TGTGCCACCAGTGAATCGGGACTAGCGGGAGGGCCTCACCCCTACGAGCAGTACTTC. Residues: CATSESGLAGGPHPYEQYF.

This clonotype occurred a few times. The chain links TRBV28 to TRBJ2-4; 7 bases fit TRBD1. V shed 6 bases, J shed 8 bases, and the junction held 10 bases outside the gene matches. This CDR3 has 14 amino acids. Germline V gene lookup returns CDR1 MDHEN and CDR2 SYDVKM. The CDR3 loop reads CASSRPDREHIQYF. The CDR3 region has the DNA TGTGCCAGCAGCCGACCCGACAGGGAGCACATTCAGTACTTC.

This clonotype has ten or more counts. The V and J genes are TRBV2 and TRBJ2-7; the D gene is possibly TRBD1 (5 bases). The CDR3 is 14 residues long. Germline assignment: CDR1 SNHLY and CDR2 FYNNEI. Deletions cut 7 bases from V and 7 bases from J, with 20 bases between. CDR3 region: CASTQRTTRGEQYF. The CDR3 nucleotides read TGTGCCAGCACTCAGAGGACAACTCGTGGGGAGCAGTACTTC.

This clonotype was recorded many times. The V gene is TRBV30, the J gene TRBJ1-2; D remains ambiguous. The CDR3 length is 16 residues. Germline CDR1 GTSNPN, CDR2 SVGIG (reference sequence). The germline V and J ends were trimmed by 0 bases and 5 bases, with 19 bases remaining between them. The CDR3: CAWSVLGKRESYGYTF. The CDR3 DNA is TGTGCCTGGAGTGTATTAGGGAAAAGAGAGTCGTATGGCTACACCTTC. The entire variable domain, with the rest obtained from reference TRBV30 and TRBJ1-2, is as follows: SQTIHQWPATLVQPVGSPLSLECTVEGTSNPNLYWYRQAAGRGLQLLFYSVGIGQISSEVPQNLSASRPQDRQFILSSKKLLLSDSGFYLCAWSVLGKRESYGYTFGSGTRLTVV.

This clonotype was picked up many times. The chain uses TRBV6-2 or TRBV6-3 and TRBJ1-2; 8 positions match TRBD1. Germline V gives CDR1 MNHEY, CDR2 SVGEGT. With V trimmed by 5 bases and J by 7 bases, 15 bases remained unmatched. The CDR3 has 16 residues. The CDR3, as DNA: TGTGCCAGCAGTCATTTACGGACAGGGTCGTGGATTGGCTACACCTTC. As protein: CASSHLRTGSWIGYTF.

The rearrangement joins TRBV11-2 to TRBJ1-4; D unresolved. CDR3 length equals 14 residues. The V end lost 3 bases, the J end lost 7 bases, and 12 bases lay between the germline ends. Per germline, CDR1 SGHAT and CDR2 FQNNGV. The CDR3 loop is CASSLRQPVEKLFF. Here the CDR3 DNA reads TGTGCCAGCAGCTTGAGACAACCTGTTGAAAAACTGTTTTTT. Variable domain in full (rest from reference TRBV11-2 and TRBJ1-4): EAGVAQSPRYKIIEKRQSVAFWCNPISGHATLYWYQQILGQGPKLLIQFQNNGVVDDSQLPKDRFSAERLKGVDSTLKIQPAKLEDSAVYLCASSLRQPVEKLFFGSGTQLSVL.

This clonotype was counted many times. The chain recombines TRBV28 with TRBJ1-1, with a tentative D call TRBD1 (5 bases). There are 13 residues in the CDR3. Between the trimmed V and J ends, which lost 7 bases and 6 bases, there was a span of 15 bases. CDR1 is MDHEN, CDR2 SYDVKM, per germline. The CDR3 nucleotides read TGTGCCAGCACCTCTACACAAGGGGCTGAAGCTTTCTTT. Its translation is CASTSTQGAEAFF.

At least ten counts were recorded for this clonotype. The chain employs TRBV18 and TRBJ1-1, with TRBD1 matching over 10 bases. CDR3 length: 13 residues. Germline-derived CDR1 and CDR2 are KGHSH and LQKENI. V lost 6 bases, J lost 5 bases, and 3 bases stayed unmatched. DNA for the CDR3: TGTGCCAGCTCCCGGGACAGGGGTACTGAAGCTTTCTTT. It encodes CASSRDRGTEAFF.

V is TRBV5-4 and J is TRBJ2-1; D is unclear. Germline CDR1 reads SGHNT; CDR2 reads YYREEE (reference sequence). V gave up 0 bases and J gave up 0 bases, with 10 bases separating them. This CDR3 is 16 amino acids long. In DNA, the CDR3 is TGTGCCAGCAGCTTGGCCCCAGGCCGCTCCTACAATGAGCAGTTCTTC. This gives the protein CASSLAPGRSYNEQFF.

The chain employs TRBV4-3 and TRBJ2-7; 8 nucleotides align to TRBD2. Germline values: CDR1 LGHNA, CDR2 YSLEER. With V trimmed by 0 bases and J by 11 bases, 12 bases remained unmatched. The CDR3 is 15 residues long. CDR3 sequence (DNA): TGCGCCAGCAGCCAAGATCTAGGGGGTAGCGGGAAGGAGTACTTC. Its translation is CASSQDLGGSGKEYF.

This clonotype was picked up many times. The chain uses TRBV20-1 and TRBJ2-1; D is unclear. V lost 6 bases to trimming and J lost 5 bases, with 8 bases between them. The germline gives CDR1 DFQATT, CDR2 SNEGSKA (reference sequence). This CDR3 spans 11 amino acids. This CDR3 is CSAGYHNEQFF. In DNA form, the CDR3 reads TGCAGTGCGGGCTACCACAATGAGCAGTTCTTC.

This clonotype was seen at least ten times. The chain is built from TRBV6-1 and TRBJ2-7; possibly TRBD1 for D (6 bases). Trimming removed 2 bases at V and 1 base at J, with 9 bases between. The germline V gene has CDR1 MNHNS and CDR2 SASEGT. This CDR3 spans 14 amino acids. In nucleotides, the CDR3 is TGTGCCAGCAGTGAATTGGACAGTTCCTACGAGCAGTACTTC. Translating it yields CASSELDSSYEQYF.

In its sample, this clonotype was seen many times. The chain is built from TRBV6-1 and TRBJ1-1; 7 bases line up with TRBD1. The J segment lost 1 base and the V segment lost 3 bases, leaving 8 bases of the junction unmatched. Per the germline V gene, CDR1 is MNHNS and CDR2 is SASEGT. CDR3 length: 16 amino acids. The CDR3 is CASSDDRAGPNTEAFF. CDR3 DNA: TGTGCCAGCAGTGATGACAGGGCGGGACCGAACACTGAAGCTTTCTTT.

This clonotype was seen a few times. The chain links TRBV15 to TRBJ1-4, with TRBD1 matching over 10 bases. Germline CDR1 LNHNV, CDR2 YYDKDF (reference sequence). The CDR3 has 15 amino acids. V shed 0 bases, J shed 8 bases, and the junction held 3 bases outside the gene matches. Here the CDR3 DNA reads TGTGCCACCAGCAGAGAGGACAGGGGGTTAGAAAAACTGTTTTTT. It specifies CATSREDRGLEKLFF. Filled out from reference TRBV15 and TRBJ1-4, the complete variable domain reads DAMVIQNPRYQVTQFGKPVTLSCSQTLNHNVMYWYQQKSSQAPKLLFHYYDKDFNNEADTPDNFQSRRPNTSFCFLDIRSPGLGDTAMYLCATSREDRGLEKLFFGSGTQLSVL.

V gene TRBV12-3 or TRBV12-4 combines with J gene TRBJ2-3; 9 bases match TRBD2. This CDR3 contains 16 residues. V shed 3 bases and J 1 base; nucleotides not matched to a gene: 5. CDR3 sequence: CASSFSSGGGTDTQYF. The CDR3 DNA reads TGTGCCAGCAGTTTCAGTAGCGGGGGCGGCACAGATACGCAGTATTTT.

The chain carries TRBV5-1 and TRBJ2-1, with TRBD2 matching over 11 bases. J lost 10 bases, V lost 2 bases, and 11 bases had no gene match. CDR1 and CDR2 from the germline V gene are SGHRS and YFSETQ. This CDR3 is 16 amino acids long. The CDR3 region is CASSFIAGGYSGEQFF. The CDR3 bases are TGCGCCAGCAGCTTCATAGCGGGAGGGTATTCGGGGGAGCAGTTCTTC.

This clonotype was counted only a few times. The rearrangement joins TRBV19 to TRBJ2-2; 9 bases line up with TRBD1. The CDR3 spans 20 residues. The V and J ends lost 5 bases and 1 base, in that order; junction bases with no gene match: 17. Germline V gives CDR1 LNHDA, CDR2 SQIVND (reference sequence). In DNA form, the CDR3 reads TGTGCCAGTAGTCCTCTTCGGACAGGGGCTCTGAGAGGGAACACCGGGGAGCTGTTTTTT. As protein: CASSPLRTGALRGNTGELFF.

The sample holds many counts of this clonotype. V gene TRBV18 combines with J gene TRBJ2-1, with TRBD2 identical over 9 bases. CDR3 size: 14 residues. Germline-derived CDR1 and CDR2 are KGHSH and LQKENI. With 2 bases clipped from V and 5 bases from J, the junction kept 1 base outside the gene matches. CDR3 sequence (DNA): TGTGCCAGCTCACCAGCTAGCGGGGACAATGAGCAGTTCTTC. Translating gives CASSPASGDNEQFF.

This clonotype showed up many times. The V and J genes are TRBV14 and TRBJ2-1, with TRBD1 as a possible D gene (6 bases). The V end lost 4 bases, the J end lost 2 bases, and 15 bases lay between the germline ends. CDR3 size: 16 residues. From germline, CDR1 is SGHDN and CDR2 FVKESK. The CDR3 DNA follows: TGTGCCAGCAGCCGCAGGGGCACTTATCCCTACAATGAGCAGTTCTTC. Translated: CASSRRGTYPYNEQFF.

The chain couples TRBV4-1 to TRBJ1-4, with 8 bases identical to TRBD1. The CDR3 loop spans 15 amino acids. Germline V CDR1 and CDR2: MGHRA, YSYEKL. With V trimmed by 2 bases and J by 8 bases, 7 bases remained unmatched. CDR3 region: CASSQRDRSGEKLFF. As DNA, the CDR3 is TGCGCCAGCAGCCAAAGGGACAGGTCAGGAGAAAAACTGTTTTTT.